Following are 5 T cell receptor beta chains from one sample sequenced in a study of shared clonotypes between healthy human individuals. Generated by immunoSEQ multiplex PCR, the TCRdb table keeps only in-frame clones and is missing some. The data contain roughly 76,000 clones, under 65% of them singletons. The sample was memory CD8+ T cells sorted from blood. The subset denotes: CD45RO+ cells pooled with CCR7-negative TemRA cells. The receptors shown here come from a man aged 30 to 39 in good health.

The CDR3 sequence: CASSSPGIRNRYEQYF. Written as DNA, the CDR3 is TGTGCCAGCAGTTCGCCGGGAATCCGAAACCGATACGAGCAGTACTTC. The rearrangement uses TRBV6-5 and TRBJ2-7, with D tentatively TRBD2 (5 bases). This CDR3 contains 16 residues. Germline V gene sequence: CDR1 MNHEY, CDR2 SVGAGI. V lost 4 bases and J lost 4, with 20 bases in between.

V is TRBV7-3 and J is TRBJ2-2; D possibly uses TRBD1 or TRBD2 (5 bases each). Looked up from germline, CDR1 is SGHTA and CDR2 is FQGTGA. Trimming stripped 2 bases from V and 0 bases from J, with 16 bases between. The CDR3 runs 18 residues. CDR3 DNA sequence: TGTGCCAGCAGCTTAGGGGGAGTCGGCAGGACGAACACCGGGGAGCTGTTTTTT. Its protein product is CASSLGGVGRTNTGELFF.

The chain combines TRBV9 with TRBJ2-1; D might be TRBD2 (6 bases). The CDR3 is made up of 14 amino acids. Germline loops: CDR1 SGDLS, CDR2 YYNGEE. V was clipped by 6 bases and J by 4 bases, with 14 bases between them. CDR3 region: CASKLRDEYNEQFF. The CDR3 DNA reads as TGTGCCAGCAAGCTGCGGGACGAATACAATGAGCAGTTCTTC.

The chain carries TRBV10-3 and TRBJ2-3; D might be TRBD2 (7 bases). The CDR3 loop spans 13 amino acids. Deletions cut 7 bases from V and 5 bases from J, with 13 bases between. Germline V gene sequence: CDR1 ENHRY, CDR2 SYGVKD. CDR3 in amino acids: CAITGEGVDTQYF. The CDR3 DNA reads as TGTGCCATCACGGGGGAGGGGGTAGATACGCAGTATTTT.

This clone was recorded at least ten times. This rearrangement joins TRBV5-4 to TRBJ2-7, with 7 nucleotides matching TRBD1. Trimming removed 3 bases from V and 0 bases from J; junction bases left unmatched: 9. The CDR3 covers 16 residues. Germline V gene data show CDR1 as SGHNT and CDR2 as YYREEE (reference sequence). DNA of the CDR3: TGTGCCAGCAGCTCGGGGCCGGGACAGAGCTCCTACGAGCAGTACTTC. Encoded protein: CASSSGPGQSSYEQYF.